This TCR beta chain appears in the sequencing data of a study of beta chain features in type 1 diabetes. V dropped 2 bases and J dropped 3 bases, with 11 bases sitting between them. Looked up from germline, CDR1 is MGHDK and CDR2 is SYGVNS. The length of the CDR3 is 15 residues. Reverse transcribing all isolated RNA meant expressed TCRB transcripts were sequenced. TCRdb's copy holds only in-frame clones and misses some; the assay was immunoSEQ multiplex PCR. This table has 680,000 or so clones, roughly a sixth appearing once. Purity exceeding 95% was reached by all sorted populations. J is TRBJ1-5 and V is TRBV25-1; D uncertain. This TCR was sampled from a man younger than 35 in good health. Sequenced: naive CD4+ T cells from blood. DNA of the CDR3: TGTGCCAGCAGTGAACTGCGTGGTAACAATCAGCCCCAGCATTTT. Protein: CASSELRGNNQPQHF.